The rows below give T cell receptor beta chains drawn from one sample of a study of graft-versus-host responses after intestinal transplantation. Their recognized antigens are unknown. The protocol was immunoSEQ multiplex PCR, while the TCRdb copy is restricted to in-frame clones and leaves out a portion. The profile shows some 120,000 clones, approximately 94% of them singletons. This specimen was unstimulated CD4+ T cells sorted from spleen or lymph node cells, taken before transplant. Receptor source: a human donor who was the organ donor for an intestinal transplant. The CDR3 runs from the conserved cysteine through the conserved F or W. A D gene is named only where the DNA matches it firmly. For some rows the clone size is stated as once, few or many, or as a class when expanded; others skip it.

J gene: TRBJ1-2
V gene: TRBV19
D gene: .
clone size: .
CDR3 DNA: TGTGCCAGTAGTCAGGAGAGGGGCTATGGCTACACCTTC
CDR3 protein: CASSQERGYGYTF

J gene: TRBJ2-7
V gene: TRBV27
D gene: TRBD2
clone size: .
CDR3 DNA: TGTGCCAGCAGTTCATTAGCGGGTCGTACCTCCTACGAGCAGTACTTC
CDR3 protein: CASSSLAGRTSYEQYF

J gene: TRBJ2-7
V gene: TRBV5-1
D gene: TRBD2
clone size: .
CDR3 DNA: TGCGCCAGCAGCTTGATGCGGCGGGAGACCTACGAGCAGTACTTC
CDR3 protein: CASSLMRRETYEQYF

J gene: TRBJ2-3
V gene: TRBV5-6
D gene: TRBD1
clone size: .
CDR3 DNA: TGTGCCAGCAGCGCGACCGGGACAGCGGCAGATACGCAGTATTTT
CDR3 protein: CASSATGTAADTQYF

J gene: TRBJ2-1
V gene: TRBV5-4
D gene: TRBD2
clone size: .
CDR3 DNA: TGTGCCAGCAGCTTGGCCGTGGGGACTAGCGGGAGTGGGGAGTTCTTC
CDR3 protein: CASSLAVGTSGSGEFF

J gene: TRBJ2-7
V gene: TRBV7-2
D gene: TRBD1
clone size: .
CDR3 DNA: TGTGCCAGCAGCCGGGACAGGGGGTCCTACGAGCAGTACTTC
CDR3 protein: CASSRDRGSYEQYF

J gene: TRBJ1-3
V gene: TRBV5-1
D gene: .
clone size: .
CDR3 DNA: TGCGCCAGCAGCTCCTCGGCGGGACACTCTGGAAACACCATATATTTT
CDR3 protein: CASSSSAGHSGNTIYF

J gene: TRBJ2-1
V gene: TRBV6-4
D gene: TRBD2
clone size: .
CDR3 DNA: TGTGCCAGCAGTGACTCAACTAGCGGGAGAAGGAATGAGCAGTTCTTC
CDR3 protein: CASSDSTSGRRNEQFF

J gene: TRBJ1-1
V gene: TRBV30
D gene: .
clone size: .
CDR3 DNA: TGTGCCTGGAGTCTGAACAGGAACACTGAAGCTTTCTTT
CDR3 protein: CAWSLNRNTEAFF

J gene: TRBJ2-2
V gene: TRBV5-1
D gene: .
clone size: .
CDR3 DNA: TGCGCCAGCAGCTTGGCCAACACCGGGGAGCTGTTTTTT
CDR3 protein: CASSLANTGELFF

J gene: TRBJ2-1
V gene: TRBV18
D gene: TRBD1
clone size: .
CDR3 DNA: TGTGCCAGCTCACCCCAGGGGGTGGGGCAGTTCTTC
CDR3 protein: CASSPQGVGQFF

J gene: TRBJ2-3
V gene: TRBV10-1
D gene: .
clone size: once
CDR3 DNA: TGCGCCAGCAGTGAGGATTCTAGCACAGATACGCAGTATTTT
CDR3 protein: CASSEDSSTDTQYF

J gene: TRBJ1-3
V gene: TRBV28
D gene: .
clone size: once
CDR3 DNA: TGTGCCAGCAGTGGTGGCAGGGCCCTCGGAAACACCATATATTTT
CDR3 protein: CASSGGRALGNTIYF

J gene: TRBJ1-1
V gene: TRBV6-5
D gene: .
clone size: .
CDR3 DNA: TGTGCCAGCAGTTATTTTTCGAACACTGAAGCTTTCTTT
CDR3 protein: CASSYFSNTEAFF

J gene: TRBJ2-7
V gene: TRBV28
D gene: .
clone size: .
CDR3 DNA: TGTGCCAGCAGTTTAGACCCCGGAGGGCTCTACGAGCAGTACTTC
CDR3 protein: CASSLDPGGLYEQYF

J gene: TRBJ2-7
V gene: TRBV28
D gene: TRBD1
clone size: .
CDR3 DNA: TGTGCCAGCAGCCTGACAGGGGACATCTACGAGCAGTACTTC
CDR3 protein: CASSLTGDIYEQYF

J gene: TRBJ1-2
V gene: TRBV7-2
D gene: TRBD1
clone size: .
CDR3 DNA: TGTGCCAGCAGCGCAGGACAGGGGGCAAAAGGCTACACCTTC
CDR3 protein: CASSAGQGAKGYTF

J gene: TRBJ2-7
V gene: TRBV19
D gene: .
clone size: .
CDR3 DNA: TGTGCCAGTAGTATAGAGGGCAGGACCTACGAGCAGTACTTC
CDR3 protein: CASSIEGRTYEQYF

J gene: TRBJ1-1
V gene: TRBV29-1
D gene: .
clone size: .
CDR3 DNA: TGCAGCGTTGAGGCGAACACTGAAGCTTTCTTT
CDR3 protein: CSVEANTEAFF

J gene: TRBJ2-7
V gene: TRBV11-2
D gene: .
clone size: .
CDR3 DNA: TGTGCCAGCAGCCCCTCCCTGGGTAGGGATGACGAGCAGTACTTC
CDR3 protein: CASSPSLGRDDEQYF

J gene: TRBJ1-2
V gene: TRBV5-1
D gene: TRBD1
clone size: .
CDR3 DNA: TGCGCCAGCAGCCCAGGGACAGGGGGCGTCTATGGCTACACCTTC
CDR3 protein: CASSPGTGGVYGYTF

J gene: TRBJ2-1
V gene: TRBV9
D gene: .
clone size: .
CDR3 DNA: TGTGCCAGCAGTGACCGGGGCTCCGGGGACAATGAGCAGTTCTTC
CDR3 protein: CASSDRGSGDNEQFF

J gene: TRBJ1-1
V gene: TRBV7-9
D gene: .
clone size: .
CDR3 DNA: TGTGCCAGCAGCTTAGAGGCAGGGTGGGGCACTGAAGCTTTCTTT
CDR3 protein: CASSLEAGWGTEAFF

J gene: TRBJ2-2
V gene: TRBV5-1
D gene: TRBD1
clone size: .
CDR3 DNA: TGCGCCAGCAGCACTACCGGGACAGGGAGCACCGGGGAGCTGTTTTTT
CDR3 protein: CASSTTGTGSTGELFF

J gene: TRBJ2-3
V gene: TRBV7-2
D gene: .
clone size: .
CDR3 DNA: TGTGCCAGCAGCCTGGACACTGACACAGATACGCAGTATTTT
CDR3 protein: CASSLDTDTDTQYF

J gene: TRBJ2-3
V gene: TRBV5-6
D gene: .
clone size: .
CDR3 DNA: TGTGCCAGCAGCTTTGGCGCAGGGGCCCCCACAGATACGCAGTATTTT
CDR3 protein: CASSFGAGAPTDTQYF

J gene: TRBJ2-1
V gene: TRBV7-9
D gene: .
clone size: .
CDR3 DNA: TGTGCCAGCAGTCCCCCAGAACGGAACTACAATGAGCAGTTCTTC
CDR3 protein: CASSPPERNYNEQFF

J gene: TRBJ2-5
V gene: TRBV28
D gene: .
clone size: .
CDR3 DNA: TGTGCCAGCAGGAGCGGAGGCCGGGAGACCCAGTACTTC
CDR3 protein: CASRSGGRETQYF

J gene: TRBJ2-4
V gene: TRBV21-1
D gene: .
clone size: .
CDR3 DNA: TGTGCCAGCAGCTCGTTGTTGCTACAGCAAAGAAAAAACATTCAGTACTTC
CDR3 protein: CASSSLLLQQRKNIQYF

J gene: TRBJ2-5
V gene: TRBV11-2
D gene: TRBD2
clone size: .
CDR3 DNA: TGTGCCAGCAGCTTTAGGAGACTAGCGGGAGTGGGGGAGACCCAGTACTTC
CDR3 protein: CASSFRRLAGVGETQYF

J gene: TRBJ2-7
V gene: TRBV11-2
D gene: .
clone size: .
CDR3 DNA: TGTGCCAGCAGCTCGTACGGGCCGACCCGTTCCTACGAGCAGTACTTC
CDR3 protein: CASSSYGPTRSYEQYF

J gene: TRBJ1-1
V gene: TRBV5-4
D gene: .
clone size: .
CDR3 DNA: TGTGCCAGCAGGACCGGAATCGCGGACACTGAAGCTTTCTTT
CDR3 protein: CASRTGIADTEAFF

J gene: TRBJ2-1
V gene: TRBV18
D gene: .
clone size: .
CDR3 DNA: TGTGCCAGCTCACCATCCCGGACATTGGGTGAGCAGTTCTTC
CDR3 protein: CASSPSRTLGEQFF

J gene: TRBJ1-2
V gene: TRBV28
D gene: .
clone size: .
CDR3 DNA: TGTGCCAGCAGGCACGGGGGGAAGAATGGCTACACCTTC
CDR3 protein: CASRHGGKNGYTF

J gene: TRBJ1-5
V gene: TRBV29-1
D gene: TRBD1
clone size: .
CDR3 DNA: TGCAGCGTTCGGACAGGGGGCAAAGATAGCAATCAGCCCCAGCATTTT
CDR3 protein: CSVRTGGKDSNQPQHF

J gene: TRBJ2-7
V gene: TRBV4-1
D gene: .
clone size: once
CDR3 DNA: TGCGCCAGCAGCCAAGAACAACAGGACTTCGAGCAGTACTTC
CDR3 protein: CASSQEQQDFEQYF

J gene: TRBJ2-5
V gene: TRBV6-5
D gene: TRBD2
clone size: .
CDR3 DNA: TGTGCCAGCAGCCTAGCGGGAGGAAGATTCAGGGCCCAGTACTTC
CDR3 protein: CASSLAGGRFRAQYF

J gene: TRBJ1-5
V gene: TRBV7-9
D gene: .
clone size: .
CDR3 DNA: TGTGCCAGCAGCTTAGCGGGGGGGAATCAGCCCCAGCATTTT
CDR3 protein: CASSLAGGNQPQHF

J gene: TRBJ2-7
V gene: TRBV7-8
D gene: .
clone size: .
CDR3 DNA: TGTGCCAGCGGGCAGGGGCCCTCCTACGAGCAGTACTTC
CDR3 protein: CASGQGPSYEQYF

J gene: TRBJ2-7
V gene: TRBV5-4
D gene: TRBD2
clone size: .
CDR3 DNA: TGTGCCAGCAGCTGGTGGACTAGCGGGATCCTTAGGCAGCAGTACTTC
CDR3 protein: CASSWWTSGILRQQYF

J gene: TRBJ2-7
V gene: TRBV5-1
D gene: TRBD1
clone size: .
CDR3 DNA: TGCGCCAGCAGCTTAACCCCTCAGGGGGCCTACGAGCAGTACTTC
CDR3 protein: CASSLTPQGAYEQYF

J gene: TRBJ2-2
V gene: TRBV5-4
D gene: TRBD1
clone size: .
CDR3 DNA: TGTGCCAGCAGCTTAGGGACAGGGAACACCGGGGAGCTGTTTTTT
CDR3 protein: CASSLGTGNTGELFF

J gene: TRBJ1-3
V gene: TRBV6-5
D gene: .
clone size: .
CDR3 DNA: TGTGCCAGCAGTGACCCCCGCTCTGGAAACACCATATATTTT
CDR3 protein: CASSDPRSGNTIYF

J gene: TRBJ1-5
V gene: TRBV5-4
D gene: .
clone size: .
CDR3 DNA: TGTGCCAGCAGCTTGTCGGCCTCCACGAATCAGCCCCAGCATTTT
CDR3 protein: CASSLSASTNQPQHF

J gene: TRBJ1-5
V gene: TRBV30
D gene: .
clone size: .
CDR3 DNA: TGTGCCTGGAGTGTTGGGGGCCCCGATCAGCCCCAGCATTTT
CDR3 protein: CAWSVGGPDQPQHF

J gene: TRBJ2-1
V gene: TRBV19
D gene: .
clone size: .
CDR3 DNA: TGTGCCAGTAGTATAGATCCTGACAATGAGCAGTTCTTC
CDR3 protein: CASSIDPDNEQFF

J gene: TRBJ2-1
V gene: TRBV5-6
D gene: .
clone size: .
CDR3 DNA: TGTGCCAGCAGCTGGGAGGTCCAGAGCTCCTACAATGAGCAGTTCTTC
CDR3 protein: CASSWEVQSSYNEQFF

J gene: TRBJ2-7
V gene: TRBV2
D gene: .
clone size: .
CDR3 DNA: TGTGCCAGTAGAGGACAGCCAATTTTCTACGAGCAGTACTTC
CDR3 protein: CASRGQPIFYEQYF

J gene: TRBJ2-3
V gene: TRBV11-3
D gene: TRBD2
clone size: .
CDR3 DNA: TGTGCCAGCAGCTTAGGGCGGGAGGGTACGCAGTATTTT
CDR3 protein: CASSLGREGTQYF